What follows are 10 T cell receptor beta chains derived from one specimen sequenced in a study of Tregs in tolerant kidney transplant recipients. Sequenced by immunoSEQ multiplex PCR; TCRdb stores in-frame clones only, minus some. Found here are under 55,000 clones; the top ten clones hold about 0.83%. This material consisted of CD4+ T cells from blood, taken before the transplant. The receptors stem from a human donor who received a combined kidney and bone marrow transplant.

Comments on this clone: The read ends 3 residues before the CDR3 terminus; that terminus is restored from the germline J gene. The V gene is TRBV2, the J gene TRBJ2-4, with D uncertain. The CDR3 is made up of 13 amino acids. Looked up from germline, CDR1 is SNHLY and CDR2 is FYNNEI. The part of the CDR3 DNA that was read is TGTGCCAGTAATCAGGTCCCACTTAAACCT. This sequence encodes CASNQVPLKP. The whole CDR3 protein is CASNQVPLKPQYF.

A remark on this clone: With the read ending 3 residues before the CDR3 end, the germline J gene is used to fill in that end. This chain links TRBV7-6 with TRBJ2-1; D might be TRBD1 (6 bases). V gave up 1 base and J gave up 4 bases, with 14 bases separating them. Looked up from germline, CDR1 is SGHVS and CDR2 is FNYEAQ. The length of the CDR3 is 16 residues. The CDR3 loop is CASSLDPGAIYNEQFF. CDR3 DNA, as far as it was read: TGTGCCAGCAGCTTAGATCCAGGGGCAATATACAATGAG.

Comment on this clone: The read falls 3 residues short of the CDR3 end, and the missing part is taken from the germline J gene. The chain carries TRBV7-2 and TRBJ2-7; TRBD1 aligns across 9 bases. Germline CDR1 reads SGHTA; CDR2 reads FQGNSA. The CDR3 is 12 amino acids. V shed 8 bases, J shed 5 bases, and the junction held 4 bases outside the gene matches. CDR3 DNA (partial): TGTGCCAGCGGTACAGGGGGCAACGAG. This gives the protein CASGTGGNE. The entire CDR3 protein is CASGTGGNEQYF.

This CDR3 reads CASSFTRSETQYF. The sequenced CDR3 bases are TGTGCCAGCAGCTTTACGCGTTCAGAGACC. This chain links TRBV7-7 with TRBJ2-5; D uncertain. The DNA ends 3 residues before the CDR3 does, and the rest of the CDR3 is filled in from the germline J gene. This CDR3 contains 13 residues. The germline V gene encodes CDR1 SSHAT and CDR2 FNYEAQ (reference sequence). V lost 3 bases, J lost 4 bases, and 9 bases lay in between.

Note on this clone: The read terminates 3 residues before the CDR3 end, so the remaining end is supplied by the germline J gene. The chain links TRBV30 to TRBJ2-1; 9 bases map to TRBD2. J gave up 0 bases and V 0 bases, and 3 bases lay outside the gene matches. Germline V gene data show CDR1 as GTSNPN and CDR2 as SVGIG (reference sequence). This CDR3 comprises 16 residues. The covered CDR3 bases are TGTGCCTGGAGTGTTGGTAGCGGGAGCTCCTACAATGAG. It is translated as CAWSVGSGSSYNE. The whole CDR3 protein reads CAWSVGSGSSYNEQFF.

Comments on this clone: The read stops 3 residues short of the end of the CDR3; the missing end is completed from the germline J gene. V is TRBV7-8 and J is TRBJ1-6; 8 positions agree with TRBD1. CDR3 length: 16 residues. Per germline, CDR1 SGHVS and CDR2 FQNEAQ. V lost 3 bases to trimming and J lost 6 bases; unmatched junction nucleotides: 7. The CDR3 here is CASSFRSGGPNSPLHF. The sequenced part of the CDR3 DNA is TGTGCCAGCAGCTTTCGGTCAGGGGGCCCTAATTCACCC.

As concerns this clone: The CDR3 end falls 3 residues outside the read, so it is completed with the germline J gene. The V and J genes are TRBV5-5 and TRBJ2-7; D not resolved. This CDR3 region has 14 residues. CDR1 and CDR2 from the germline V gene are SGHKS and YYEKEE (reference sequence). V dropped 4 bases and J dropped 4 bases, with 15 bases sitting between them. The CDR3 protein is CASSPPGLEYEQYF. CDR3 DNA, as far as it was read: TGTGCCAGCAGCCCTCCTGGGCTTGAATACGAG. Full variable domain (rest looked up from reference TRBV5-5 and TRBJ2-7): DAGVTQSPTHLIKTRGQQVTLRCSPISGHKSVSWYQQVLGQGPQFIFQYYEKEERGRGNFPDRFSARQFPNYSSELNVNALLLGDSALYLCASSPPGLEYEQYFGPGTRLTVT.

On this clone itself: The CDR3 end lies 3 residues beyond the end of the read and is filled in from the germline J gene. J is TRBJ1-1 and V is TRBV7-2; D remains ambiguous. The CDR3 is 12 residues long. Per germline, CDR1 SGHTA and CDR2 FQGNSA. Trimming stripped 5 bases from V and 6 bases from J, with 10 bases between. The sequenced part of the CDR3 DNA is TGTGCCAGCAGCCCTCAGGAAGCTGAA. Translated, it gives CASSPQEAE. The entire CDR3 is CASSPQEAEAFF. The entire variable domain, with the rest obtained from reference TRBV7-2 and TRBJ1-1, is as follows: GAGVSQSPSNKVTEKGKDVELRCDPISGHTALYWYRQSLGQGLEFLIYFQGNSAPDKSGLPSDRFSAERTGGSVSTLTIQRTQQEDSAVYLCASSPQEAEAFFGQGTRLTVV.

Points on this clone: The read stops 3 residues short of the end of the CDR3; the missing end is completed from the germline J gene. This chain links TRBV7-2 with TRBJ2-2; a weak D match, TRBD2 (5 bases). V gave up 5 bases and J gave up 4 bases, with 14 bases separating them. Germline assignment: CDR1 SGHTA and CDR2 FQGNSA. The CDR3 runs 15 residues. Incomplete CDR3 DNA: TGTGCCAGCAGCCAAAGGCGGGCTGGCACCGGGGAG. Residues: CASSQRRAGTGE. In full, the CDR3 reads CASSQRRAGTGELFF.

To note about this clone: Coverage ceases 3 residues before the CDR3 finishes, and the germline J gene fills in the end. The chain joins TRBV6-2 or TRBV6-3 to TRBJ1-3; no firm D call. The CDR3 spans 15 residues. In germline, CDR1 is MNHEY, CDR2 SVGEGT. Trimming removed 2 bases at V and 2 bases at J, with 10 bases between. The chain's CDR3 is CASSYDRGPGNTIYF. The CDR3 bases that were read are TGTGCCAGCAGTTACGACCGTGGGCCTGGAAACACC.